This T cell receptor (beta chain) was observed in a study of shared clonotypes between healthy human individuals. Deletions cut 3 bases from V and 6 bases from J, with 14 bases between. CDR3 length: 14 amino acids. The germline V gene has CDR1 ENHRY and CDR2 SYGVKD. Generated by immunoSEQ multiplex PCR, the TCRdb table keeps only in-frame clones and is missing some. The sample holds some 1 million clones; about 70% are singletons and the top ten take around 1.4%. This clone has just a few counts. Input material: memory CD4+ T cells sorted from blood. Subset indicated: CD45RA-negative fraction. This clonotype was sampled from a man younger than 30 in good health. The chain combines TRBV10-3 with TRBJ1-1; a weak D match, TRBD1 (6 bases). CDR3 coding DNA: TGTGCCATCAGTGAAGGGGGGGGCGAGGCTGAAGCTTTCTTT. Encoded protein: CAISEGGGEAEAFF.